One TCR beta chain is described in this entry. As yet, its antigen is unknown. A read error is possible here, since a much larger clone lies one base away. Breast cancer patients provided tissue from their axillary draining lymph nodes. The data were taken from a study of breast tumors, draining lymph nodes, adjacent tissues. Whole-study results and caveats: The lymph node origin of tumor T cells was framed as consistent with a hypothesis, not demonstrated. Luminal-like breast cancer showed significantly higher tumor–nontumor repertoire similarity than basal-like. The data were judged consistent with most tumor T cells coming from lymph node and expanding in tumor.

TCRdb independently ran MiXCR on the multiplex PCR reads; one entry per CDR3 protein. The data hold fewer than 85,000 distinct CDR3 sequences, with approximately 19% observed a single time. The V and J ends lost 5 bases and 6 bases, in that order; junction bases with no gene match: 8. There are 15 residues in the CDR3. Per the germline V gene, CDR1 is SGHTA and CDR2 is FQGTGA. The sequencing input was axillary lymph node tissue. The source of this sequence is a female donor with breast cancer. Some clones in this sample may be carry-over from other donors' samples. The chain recombines TRBV7-3 with TRBJ2-1; 9 nucleotides agree with TRBD1. The CDR3 is CASSPLGTGPNEQFF. In nucleotides, the CDR3 is TGTGCCAGCAGCCCACTCGGGACAGGGCCCAATGAGCAGTTCTTC.